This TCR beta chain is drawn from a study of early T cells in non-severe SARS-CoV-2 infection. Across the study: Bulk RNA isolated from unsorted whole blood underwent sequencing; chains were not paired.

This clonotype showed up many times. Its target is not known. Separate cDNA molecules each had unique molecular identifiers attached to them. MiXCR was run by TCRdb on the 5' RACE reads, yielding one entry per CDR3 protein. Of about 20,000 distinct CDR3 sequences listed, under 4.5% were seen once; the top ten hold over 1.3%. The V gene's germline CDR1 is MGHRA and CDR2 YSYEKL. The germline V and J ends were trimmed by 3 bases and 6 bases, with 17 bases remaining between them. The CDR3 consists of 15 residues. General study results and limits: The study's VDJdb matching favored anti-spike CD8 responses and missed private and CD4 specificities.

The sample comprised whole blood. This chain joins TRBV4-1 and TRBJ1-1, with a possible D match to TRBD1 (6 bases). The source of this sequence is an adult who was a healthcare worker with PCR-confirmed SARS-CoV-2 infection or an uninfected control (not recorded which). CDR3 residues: CASSHGTTGLAEAFF. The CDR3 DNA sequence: TGCGCCAGCAGCCACGGGACCACAGGGCTGGCTGAAGCTTTCTTT.